The 15 T cell receptor beta chains reported below all come from one sample, sequenced in a study of identical twins. TCRdb re-derived calls from the 5' RACE reads in MiXCR, one entry per CDR3 protein. The table records about 1.7 million distinct CDR3 sequences, around 33% of them present only once. Material for sequencing was cord blood. These TCRs come from a newborn girl in good health.

The CDR3 reads CASSHTSGSETQYF. In DNA, the CDR3 is TGTGCCAGCAGCCATACCTCTGGAAGTGAGACCCAGTACTTC. The chain links TRBV7-8 to TRBJ2-5, with no clear D. The germline gives CDR1 SGHVS, CDR2 FQNEAQ. V lost 5 bases, J lost 5 bases, and 15 bases lay in between. This CDR3 contains 14 residues.

V gene TRBV5-1 combines with J gene TRBJ2-7; no clear D gene. V gave up 3 bases and J gave up 2 bases, with 9 bases separating them. CDR1 and CDR2 from the germline V gene are SGHRS and YFSETQ. CDR3 length: 13 amino acids. The CDR3 nucleotides read TGCGCCAGCAGCTCAGCTATAACCTACGAGCAGTACTTC. Translation: CASSSAITYEQYF.

This clonotype was seen only a few times. The chain is built from TRBV20-1 and TRBJ1-5; 10 bases fit TRBD1. The CDR3 consists of 13 residues. V shed 6 bases and J 5 bases; nucleotides not matched to a gene: 4. Germline V gene data show CDR1 as DFQATT and CDR2 as SNEGSKA (reference sequence). CDR3 residues: CSALDRGYQPQHF. DNA of the CDR3: TGCAGTGCCCTGGACAGGGGGTATCAGCCCCAGCATTTT.

In the case of this clonotype: A read error is possible here, since a much larger clone lies one base away. V is TRBV29-1 and J is TRBJ2-1; D gene uncertain. This CDR3 comprises 13 residues. Per the germline V gene, CDR1 is SQVTM and CDR2 is ANQGSEA. CDR3 in DNA: TGCAGCGCTGAAGACAACCGGGACAATGAGCAGTTCTTC. Translated: CSAEDNRDNEQFF.

This clonotype came up a few times. This chain joins TRBV25-1 and TRBJ2-3, with 11 bases fitting TRBD2. Germline V lookup: CDR1 MGHDK, CDR2 SYGVNS. This CDR3 has 16 amino acids. The ends lost 4 bases at V and 4 bases at J; junction bases unmatched: 7. CDR3 residues: CASSVTSGSIADTQYF. In DNA, the CDR3 is TGTGCCAGCAGTGTCACTAGCGGGAGTATCGCAGATACGCAGTATTTT.

Only a few counts were recorded for this clonotype. The J gene is TRBJ1-2, the V gene TRBV6-1; D ambiguous. CDR1 is MNHNS, CDR2 SASEGT, per germline. The CDR3 contains 14 residues. V lost 1 base and J 8 bases, leaving 14 bases between the germline ends. The CDR3 here is CASSEVRGVRGYTF. DNA for the CDR3: TGTGCCAGCAGTGAAGTTCGGGGTGTGCGAGGCTACACCTTC.

This clonotype has more than one count but fewer than ten. The chain links TRBV20-1 to TRBJ2-1, with 14 bases matching TRBD2. The germline gives CDR1 DFQATT, CDR2 SNEGSKA (reference sequence). Unmatched junction bases numbered 3, after V lost 5 bases and J lost 0 bases. This CDR3 spans 16 amino acids. The CDR3 spells CSASGLAGVSYNEQFF. CDR3 sequence (DNA): TGCAGTGCTTCGGGACTAGCGGGAGTCTCCTACAATGAGCAGTTCTTC.

Comments on this clonotype: Being one base from a much bigger clone, this may be a read error. The genes are TRBV29-1 and TRBJ2-3, with 10 bases that match TRBD2. Germline V gene data show CDR1 as SQVTM and CDR2 as ANQGSEA. The CDR3 sequence is 15 residues long. The CDR3 nucleotides are TGCAGCGTTGAAGGGAGCGGGAGGGTTACAGATACGCAGTCTTTT. Its protein product is CSVEGSGRVTDTQSF.

The chain carries TRBV5-1 and TRBJ2-2, with 7 bases matching TRBD1. From germline, CDR1 is SGHRS and CDR2 YFSETQ. This CDR3 contains 16 residues. With V trimmed by 3 bases and J by 2 bases, 7 bases remained unmatched. The CDR3 spells CASSSLGGENTGELFF. The CDR3 DNA is TGCGCCAGCAGCTCTTTAGGGGGCGAAAACACCGGGGAGCTGTTTTTT.

The chain couples TRBV29-1 to TRBJ1-5; 7 bases match TRBD1. CDR3 length: 13 amino acids. Looked up from germline, CDR1 is SQVTM and CDR2 is ANQGSEA. The J segment lost 5 bases and the V segment lost 7 bases, leaving 8 bases of the junction unmatched. The CDR3 loop reads CSASQGFDQPQHF. The CDR3 nucleotides are TGCAGCGCCTCACAGGGGTTTGATCAGCCCCAGCATTTT.

CDR3 sequence (DNA): TGTGCCAGCAGCGTAGATCCGGAGGGGAACACTGAAGCTTTCTTT. Translating gives CASSVDPEGNTEAFF. This chain links TRBV9 with TRBJ1-1; the D is unclear. This CDR3 has 15 residues. Trimming shortened V by 0 bases and J by 1 base, and 10 bases separated the two germline ends. Germline values: CDR1 SGDLS, CDR2 YYNGEE.

This clonotype has only a few counts. This chain links TRBV6-1 with TRBJ2-1; 14 bases match TRBD2. The CDR3 has 16 amino acids. V was pared by 6 bases and J by 8 bases, with 9 bases of the junction left unmatched. Germline values: CDR1 MNHNS, CDR2 SASEGT. Here the CDR3 DNA reads TGTGCCAGCAGAGGGACTAGCGGGAGTAAGAACTATGAGCAGTTCTTC. Amino acids: CASRGTSGSKNYEQFF.

This clonotype has a handful of counts. The chain employs TRBV25-1 and TRBJ1-6; D is uncertain. V lost 2 bases and J lost 8, with 7 bases in between. Per germline, CDR1 MGHDK and CDR2 SYGVNS. This CDR3 contains 13 residues. The CDR3: CASSEIRHSPLHF. CDR3 in DNA: TGTGCCAGCAGTGAAATACGGCATTCACCCCTCCACTTT.

This clonotype was seen a few times. The J gene is TRBJ2-1, the V gene TRBV6-5, with 9 bases aligning to TRBD1. The DNA end is a closer match to TRBJ2-7, so the J assignment may be wrong. Looked up from germline, CDR1 is MNHEY and CDR2 is SVGAGI. This CDR3 comprises 16 residues. CDR3 in DNA: TGTGCCAGCAGGCGAGCCGGGACAGGGCACTACAATGAGCAGTACTTC. Translated: CASRRAGTGHYNEQYF.

The V call is TRBV15, the J call TRBJ2-7; D not resolved. The germline V gene encodes CDR1 LNHNV and CDR2 YYDKDF (reference sequence). Trimming pared 0 bases from V and 7 bases from J, leaving 13 bases between. The CDR3 covers 14 residues. This CDR3 reads CATSRDQPYNEQYF. The CDR3 DNA sequence: TGTGCCACCAGCAGAGACCAGCCTTACAATGAGCAGTACTTC.